A single sample is the source of the 2 T cell receptor beta chains below, sequenced in a study of T cell changes during pregnancy in multiple sclerosis. Assay used: immunoSEQ multiplex PCR; TCRdb lists only in-frame clones, some missing. The sample records approximately 27,000 clones, more than 90% being singletons. The sample in question was CD4+ T cells from peripheral blood mononuclear cells, obtained in the first trimester of pregnancy. Receptors were obtained from a female donor with multiple sclerosis, enrolled in a pregnancy study.

V and J are TRBV19 and TRBJ1-2; D perhaps matches TRBD1 (5 bases). V gave up 1 base and J gave up 3 bases, with 15 bases separating them. The CDR3 covers 16 residues. Germline-derived CDR1 and CDR2 are LNHDA and SQIVND (reference sequence). The CDR3 loop reads CASSIVSWGGDYGYTF. CDR3 nucleotides: TGTGCCAGTAGTATAGTTTCTTGGGGAGGGGACTATGGCTACACCTTC.

This chain connects TRBV4-3 to TRBJ1-1, with TRBD1 matching over 9 bases. J gave up 1 base and V 3 bases, and 3 bases lay outside the gene matches. The V gene's germline CDR1 is LGHNA and CDR2 YSLEER. The CDR3 is 15 amino acids. The chain's CDR3 is CASSHVGQGNTEAFF. The CDR3 DNA reads TGCGCCAGCAGCCATGTGGGACAGGGGAACACTGAAGCTTTCTTT.